This T cell receptor (beta chain) was captured by sequencing in a study of blood T cell repertoires in COVID-19. As for the study in general: Whether acute or convalescent, the COVID-19 samples came from the United States, Italy and Spain. The cDNA or gDNA used as material had been derived from T cells, B-cell-depleted T cells, or PBMCs.

Authors' methods: Amplification from reference gene primers served as the basis for estimated nucleated cell counts. Assay: immunoSEQ multiplex PCR; the TCRdb copy retains only in-frame clones and omits some. The V and J calls and clone size are taken from that table; D and trimming were inferred from the DNA. The sample holds about 270,000 clones, 86% seen once. Germline values: CDR1 LNHDA, CDR2 SQIVND (reference sequence). CDR3 size: 17 residues. V was clipped by 3 bases and J by 6 bases; unmatched bases: 12. The chain combines TRBV19 with TRBJ2-1; 9 bases are shared with TRBD1. The source of this sequence is a man in his forties with active or convalescent COVID-19. The sequenced sample consisted of peripheral blood. The CDR3 bases are TGTGCCAGTAGTATGTTAGGAAGGACAGGGGCGGGCAATGAGCAGTTCTTC. Encoded protein: CASSMLGRTGAGNEQFF.